These 18 T cell receptor beta chains share one sample of origin, sequenced in a study of early T cells in non-severe SARS-CoV-2 infection. TCRdb reprocessed the 5' RACE reads via MiXCR and lists one record per CDR3 protein. The sample consists of some 29,000 distinct CDR3 sequences, 5.7% of them appearing once. Sequencing was done on a sample of whole blood. Source of these receptors: an adult who was a healthcare worker with PCR-confirmed SARS-CoV-2 infection or an uninfected control (not recorded which).

At least ten counts were recorded for this clonotype. The genes are TRBV5-1 and TRBJ1-2; D is perhaps TRBD1 (5 bases). Trimming left V 0 bases short and J 8 bases short, with 14 bases between. The CDR3 spans 14 residues. CDR1 is SGHRS and CDR2 is YFSETQ in the germline V gene. Here the CDR3 reads CASSLDGGQPGYTF. Here the CDR3 DNA reads TGCGCCAGCAGCTTGGACGGGGGTCAACCAGGCTACACCTTC.

This clonotype was seen a handful of times. The V call is TRBV9, the J call TRBJ2-3; TRBD2 might be the D (6 bases). Germline V gene lookup returns CDR1 SGDLS and CDR2 YYNGEE. The CDR3 is made up of 16 amino acids. V was trimmed by 0 bases and J by 10 bases, leaving 21 bases between them. CDR3 nucleotide sequence: TGTGCCAGCAGCGTAGCTACGGGTCCAAAGGGGAGGTCGCAGTATTTT. This codes for CASSVATGPKGRSQYF.

This clonotype has ten or more counts. This sequence joins TRBV6-5 and TRBJ2-3; D may be TRBD2 (5 bases). Per germline, CDR1 MNHEY and CDR2 SVGAGI. Deletions cut 5 bases from V and 0 bases from J, with 12 bases between. The CDR3 has 15 residues. Here the CDR3 reads CASSPLWTSTDTQYF. The CDR3 DNA reads TGTGCCAGCAGTCCCTTGTGGACTAGCACAGATACGCAGTATTTT.

This clonotype has at least ten counts. This chain connects TRBV19 to TRBJ2-2; D unclear. Trimming took 2 bases from V and 3 from J, leaving 10 bases between them. This CDR3 has 15 residues. Germline V gene lookup returns CDR1 LNHDA and CDR2 SQIVND (reference sequence). This CDR3 is CASSIQVLDTGELFF. For the CDR3, the DNA is TGTGCCAGTAGTATACAGGTCCTGGACACCGGGGAGCTGTTTTTT.

The table lists this clonotype with many counts. This rearrangement joins TRBV4-3 to TRBJ1-2, with D possibly being TRBD1 (6 bases). Germline V gives CDR1 LGHNA, CDR2 YSLEER. The length of the CDR3 is 14 residues. V was pared by 4 bases and J by 2 bases, with 11 bases between. Here the CDR3 reads CASSRSRGNYGYTF. In DNA, the CDR3 is TGCGCCAGCAGCCGTTCCAGGGGAAACTATGGCTACACCTTC.

This clonotype was found a few times. The genes are TRBV27 and TRBJ2-3; no clear D gene. Germline lookup yields CDR1 MNHEY and CDR2 SMNVEV (reference sequence). Between the trimmed V and J ends, which lost 6 bases and 6 bases, there was a span of 7 bases. The CDR3 is 11 amino acids. The CDR3 spells CASSGSDTQYF. The CDR3 DNA reads TGTGCCAGCAGCGGATCGGATACGCAGTATTTT.

This clonotype was counted only a few times. Here the CDR3 DNA reads TGCGCCAGCACTGGACCCAACACAGATACGCAGTATTTT. Encoded protein: CASTGPNTDTQYF. The chain couples TRBV5-1 to TRBJ2-3; D remains unclear. The V end was cut by 6 bases, the J end by 2 bases, with 10 bases between. Per the germline V gene, CDR1 is SGHRS and CDR2 is YFSETQ. This CDR3 has 13 residues.

This chain joins TRBV7-9 and TRBJ1-1; D is perhaps TRBD1 (5 bases). The CDR3 has 14 amino acids. Germline V lookup: CDR1 SEHNR, CDR2 FQNEAQ (reference sequence). Deletions cut 3 bases from V and 3 bases from J, with 11 bases between. The CDR3 loop is CASSFMAGDTEAFF. The CDR3 coding sequence is TGTGCCAGCAGCTTTATGGCGGGGGACACTGAAGCTTTCTTT. Based on the CDR3 plus reference TRBV7-9 and TRBJ1-1, the full variable domain is DTGVSQNPRHKITKRGQNVTFRCDPISEHNRLYWYRQTLGQGPEFLTYFQNEAQLEKSRLLSDRFSAERPKGSFSTLEIQRTEQGDSAMYLCASSFMAGDTEAFFGQGTRLTVV.

This clonotype came up many times. The DNA of the CDR3 is TGCAGCATTCGGCCGTGGGGGGCGAAACAGTCTAACTATGGCTACACCTTC. It is translated as CSIRPWGAKQSNYGYTF. The chain couples TRBV29-1 to TRBJ1-2; maybe TRBD1 (6 bases). The CDR3 has 17 amino acids. Trimming shortened V by 8 bases and J by 0 bases, and 25 bases separated the two germline ends. Germline lookup yields CDR1 SQVTM and CDR2 ANQGSEA.

This clonotype has a handful of counts. The chain employs TRBV7-3 and TRBJ2-3; no clear D. V was pared by 5 bases and J by 6 bases, with 9 bases between. Per the germline V gene, CDR1 is SGHTA and CDR2 is FQGTGA. CDR3 length: 12 amino acids. The CDR3 DNA follows: TGTGCCAGCAGCCCCCTAGGGGATACGCAGTATTTT. This sequence encodes CASSPLGDTQYF.

This clonotype was observed at least ten times. This chain joins TRBV14 and TRBJ2-5, with D maybe TRBD2 (5 bases). Germline loops: CDR1 SGHDN, CDR2 FVKESK. Trimming cost V 0 bases and J 5 bases, with 16 bases left between them. CDR3 length: 16 residues. The CDR3 reads CASSQDPDLEAETQYF. The DNA for the CDR3 is TGTGCCAGCAGCCAAGATCCAGATCTGGAGGCGGAGACCCAGTACTTC.

This clonotype was seen at least ten times. V is TRBV6-6 and J is TRBJ2-5; D gene unclear. The CDR3 has 16 amino acids. Trimming shortened V by 6 bases and J by 5 bases, and 22 bases separated the two germline ends. Germline CDR1 MNHNY, CDR2 SVGAGI (reference sequence). For the CDR3, the DNA is TGTGCCAGCAGCCTTACTCTCGGAGAACCCCGGGAGACCCAGTACTTC. It specifies CASSLTLGEPRETQYF.

The chain has TRBV28 and TRBJ1-2; a possible D gene is TRBD1 (5 bases). This CDR3 has 17 residues. V was pared by 6 bases and J by 4 bases, with 24 bases between. CDR1 is MDHEN, CDR2 SYDVKM, per germline. CDR3 DNA: TGTGCCAGCAGAGGCCTGGGGACGGCGGGCACTGTCTATGGCTACACCTTC. Translating gives CASRGLGTAGTVYGYTF.

This clonotype was found many times. The chain is built from TRBV6-5 and TRBJ2-7, with 9 nucleotides matching TRBD1. This CDR3 has 14 residues. Germline V CDR1 and CDR2: MNHEY, SVGAGI. V dropped 6 bases and J dropped 3; count of bases not matched to a gene: 6. Here the CDR3 DNA reads TGTGCCAGCAGATGGGACAGGGACAACTACGAGCAGTACTTC. It specifies CASRWDRDNYEQYF.

This clonotype was counted only a few times. The chain uses TRBV7-2 and TRBJ2-5, with D possibly being TRBD1 or TRBD2 (5 bases each). V lost 1 base and J lost 4, with 7 bases in between. Germline CDR1 and CDR2: SGHTA and FQGNSA. The CDR3 has 13 residues. The chain's CDR3 is CASSLVRGETQYF. The CDR3 DNA sequence: TGTGCCAGCAGCTTAGTGAGGGGAGAGACCCAGTACTTC.

This chain connects TRBV4-2 to TRBJ1-4, with 10 bases matching TRBD1. Germline values: CDR1 LGHNA, CDR2 YNFKEQ. CDR3 length equals 19 residues. After removal of 1 base from V and 2 bases from J, the junction contained 10 bases not matched to a gene. CDR3 in amino acids: CASSQVDRGSLGTNEKLFF. The CDR3 coding sequence is TGTGCCAGCAGCCAAGTGGACAGGGGGTCGTTGGGGACTAATGAAAAACTGTTTTTT.

This clonotype has at least ten counts. The CDR3 loop is CAISLDRESVSYTF. The CDR3 DNA is TGTGCCATCAGTTTGGACAGGGAATCTGTGAGCTACACCTTC. The V gene is TRBV10-3, the J gene TRBJ1-2, with 8 bases lining up with TRBD1. V was pared by 5 bases and J by 9 bases, with 11 bases of the junction left unmatched. The CDR3 extends over 14 amino acids. The germline CDR1 and CDR2 sequences are ENHRY and SYGVKD.

This clonotype was seen at least ten times. The junction does not match germline at one end; this may be a read error. J is TRBJ2-3 and V is TRBV5-1; D ambiguous. The germline CDR1 and CDR2 sequences are SGHRS and YFSETQ. The CDR3 length is 13 residues. The CDR3 bases are TGCGCGAGCACAGCTGACGGGTCCGATACGCAGTATTTT. It translates to CASTADGSDTQYF. Together with reference TRBV5-1 and TRBJ2-3, the CDR3 gives the full variable domain: KAGVTQTPRYLIKTRGQQVTLSCSPISGHRSVSWYQQTPGQGLQFLFEYFSETQRNKGNFPGRFSGRQFSNSRSEMNVSTLELGDSALYLCASTADGSDTQYFGPGTRLTVL.